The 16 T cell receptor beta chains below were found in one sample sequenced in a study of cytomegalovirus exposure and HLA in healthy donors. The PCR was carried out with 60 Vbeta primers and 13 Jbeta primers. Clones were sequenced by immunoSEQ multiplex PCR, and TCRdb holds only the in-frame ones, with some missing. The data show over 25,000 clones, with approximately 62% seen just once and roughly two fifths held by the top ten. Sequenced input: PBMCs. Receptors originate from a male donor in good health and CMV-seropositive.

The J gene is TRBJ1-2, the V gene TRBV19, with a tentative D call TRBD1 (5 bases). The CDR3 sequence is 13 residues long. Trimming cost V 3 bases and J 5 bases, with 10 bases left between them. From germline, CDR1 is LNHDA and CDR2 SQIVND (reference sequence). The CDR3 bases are TGTGCCAGTAGTATTTCAGGGCGGTATGGCTACACCTTC. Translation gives CASSISGRYGYTF.

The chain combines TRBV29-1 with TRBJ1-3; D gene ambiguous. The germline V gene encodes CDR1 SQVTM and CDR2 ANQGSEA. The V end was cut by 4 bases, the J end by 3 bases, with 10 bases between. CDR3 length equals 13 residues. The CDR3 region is CSVVPRLGNTIYF. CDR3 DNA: TGCAGCGTTGTTCCCAGACTTGGAAACACCATATATTTT.

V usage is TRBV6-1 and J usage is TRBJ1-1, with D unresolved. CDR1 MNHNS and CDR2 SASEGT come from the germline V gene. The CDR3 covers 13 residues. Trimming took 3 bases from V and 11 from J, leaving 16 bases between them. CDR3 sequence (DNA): TGTGCCAGCAGTGATCGGGGAGGACGAGCTGCTTTCTTT. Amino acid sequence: CASSDRGGRAAFF.

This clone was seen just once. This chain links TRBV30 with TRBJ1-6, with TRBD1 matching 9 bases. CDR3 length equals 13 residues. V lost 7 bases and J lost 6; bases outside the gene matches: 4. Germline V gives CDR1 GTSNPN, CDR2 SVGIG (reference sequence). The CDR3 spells CAFAGQGNSPLHF. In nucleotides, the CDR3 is TGTGCCTTTGCGGGACAGGGTAATTCACCCCTCCACTTT.

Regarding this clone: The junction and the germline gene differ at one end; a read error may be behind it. In DNA, the CDR3 is TGCGCCAGCAGCGAGTATGGACAGCCCTTCTTC. It yields the protein CASSEYGQPFF. The chain has TRBV10-2 and TRBJ1-2, with D perhaps matching TRBD1 (6 bases). The CDR3 covers 11 residues. Germline CDR1 is WSHSY and CDR2 is SAAADI.

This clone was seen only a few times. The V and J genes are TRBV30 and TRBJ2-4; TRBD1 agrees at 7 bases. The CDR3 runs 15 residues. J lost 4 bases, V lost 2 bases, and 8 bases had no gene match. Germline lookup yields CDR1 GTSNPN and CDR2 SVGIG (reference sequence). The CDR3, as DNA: TGTGCCTGGAGTCGAGGGGGCATCGAGAAAAACATTCAGTACTTC. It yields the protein CAWSRGGIEKNIQYF.

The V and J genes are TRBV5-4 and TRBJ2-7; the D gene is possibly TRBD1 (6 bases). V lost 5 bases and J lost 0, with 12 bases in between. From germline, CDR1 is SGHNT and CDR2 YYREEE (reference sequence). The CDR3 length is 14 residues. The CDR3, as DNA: TGTGCCAGCAGTCGGTCAGGGGTCTCCTACGAGCAGTACTTC. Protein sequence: CASSRSGVSYEQYF. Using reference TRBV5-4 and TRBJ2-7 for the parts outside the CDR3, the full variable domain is ETGVTQSPTHLIKTRGQQVTLRCSSQSGHNTVSWYQQALGQGPQFIFQYYREEENGRGNFPPRFSGLQFPNYSSELNVNALELDDSALYLCASSRSGVSYEQYFGPGTRLTVT.

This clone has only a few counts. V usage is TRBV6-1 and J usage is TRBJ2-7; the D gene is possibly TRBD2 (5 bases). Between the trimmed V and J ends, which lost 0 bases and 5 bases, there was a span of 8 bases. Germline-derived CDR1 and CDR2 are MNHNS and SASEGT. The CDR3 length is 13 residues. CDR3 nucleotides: TGTGCCAGCAGTGAAGCAGCGGTCCACGAGCAGTACTTC. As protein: CASSEAAVHEQYF.

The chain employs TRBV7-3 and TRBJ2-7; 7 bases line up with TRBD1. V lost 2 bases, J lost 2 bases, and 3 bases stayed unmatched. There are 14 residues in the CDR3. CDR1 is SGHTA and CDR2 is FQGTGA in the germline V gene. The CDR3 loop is CASSLSGTAYEQYF. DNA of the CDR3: TGTGCCAGCAGCTTATCCGGGACAGCCTACGAGCAGTACTTC.

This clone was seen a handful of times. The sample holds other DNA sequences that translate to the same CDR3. CDR3 residues: CASSAQGAYEQYF. CDR3 DNA sequence: TGTGCCAGCAGCGCACAGGGGGCCTACGAGCAGTACTTC. The chain uses TRBV9 and TRBJ2-7; 8 nucleotides align to TRBD1. J lost 2 bases, V lost 3 bases, and 1 base had no gene match. Germline CDR1 and CDR2: SGDLS and YYNGEE. The CDR3 has 13 residues.

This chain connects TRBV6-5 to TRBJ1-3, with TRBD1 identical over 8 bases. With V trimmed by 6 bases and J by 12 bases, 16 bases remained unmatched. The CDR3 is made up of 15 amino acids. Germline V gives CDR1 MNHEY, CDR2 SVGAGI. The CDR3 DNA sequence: TGTGCCAGCAGACTTCGACAGGGGCCAGAGGGTGGCATATATTTT. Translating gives CASRLRQGPEGGIYF.

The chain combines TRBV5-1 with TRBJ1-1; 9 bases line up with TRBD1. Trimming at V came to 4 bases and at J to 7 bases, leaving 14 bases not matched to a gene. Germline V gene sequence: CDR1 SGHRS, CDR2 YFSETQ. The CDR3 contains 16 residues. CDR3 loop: CASSRMGQGINNEAFF. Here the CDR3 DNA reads TGCGCCAGCAGCCGGATGGGACAGGGAATCAATAATGAAGCTTTCTTT.

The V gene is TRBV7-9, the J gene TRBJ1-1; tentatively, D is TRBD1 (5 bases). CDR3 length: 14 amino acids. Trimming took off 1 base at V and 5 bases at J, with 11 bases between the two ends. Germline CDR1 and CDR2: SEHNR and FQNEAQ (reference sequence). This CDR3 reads CASSLGRGITEAFF. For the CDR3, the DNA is TGTGCCAGCAGCTTAGGGCGGGGGATAACTGAAGCTTTCTTT.

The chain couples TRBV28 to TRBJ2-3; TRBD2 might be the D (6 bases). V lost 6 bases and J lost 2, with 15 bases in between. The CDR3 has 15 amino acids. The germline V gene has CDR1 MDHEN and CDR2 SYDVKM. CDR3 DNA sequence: TGTGCCAGCAGGGTAGAGGGGCGGGACACAGATACGCAGTATTTT. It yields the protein CASRVEGRDTDTQYF.

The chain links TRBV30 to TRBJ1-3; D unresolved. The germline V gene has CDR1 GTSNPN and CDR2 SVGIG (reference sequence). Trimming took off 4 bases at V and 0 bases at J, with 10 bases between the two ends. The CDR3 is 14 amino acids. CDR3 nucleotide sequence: TGTGCCTGGACCCTCGGTAGCTCTGGAAACACCATATATTTT. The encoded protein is CAWTLGSSGNTIYF.

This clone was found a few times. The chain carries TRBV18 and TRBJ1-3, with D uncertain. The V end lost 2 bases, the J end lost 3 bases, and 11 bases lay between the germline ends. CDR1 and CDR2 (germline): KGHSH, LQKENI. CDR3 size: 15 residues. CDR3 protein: CASSPVEGGGNTIYF. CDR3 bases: TGTGCCAGCTCACCAGTTGAAGGAGGTGGAAACACCATATATTTT. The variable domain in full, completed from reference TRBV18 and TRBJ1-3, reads NAGVMQNPRHLVRRRGQEARLRCSPMKGHSHVYWYRQLPEEGLKFMVYLQKENIIDESGMPKERFSAEFPKEGPSILRIQQVVRGDSAAYFCASSPVEGGGNTIYFGEGSWLTVV.